This T cell receptor beta chain came from a study of T-cell reconstitution after alpha-beta-depleted transplantation in children. Overall study results and limits: Once a year had passed after transplant, T-cell counts and diversity came mostly from newly produced T cells.

Researchers prepared the TCRbeta library using unique molecular identifiers, the study reports. TCRdb re-derived calls from the PCR reads in MiXCR, one entry per CDR3 protein. The sample has hundreds of thousands of distinct CDR3 sequences, over 10% seen once. There are 14 residues in the CDR3. J lost 8 bases, V lost 7 bases, and 10 bases had no gene match. Germline values: CDR1 SEHNR, CDR2 FQNEAQ (reference sequence). This clonotype came up once. Its antigen remains unidentified. Source: PBMCs, taken before TCRalphabeta/CD19-depleted stem cell transplant. The TCR sequence derives from a girl aged 2-10 years with congenital amegakaryocytic thrombocytopenia, due to receive a stem cell transplant. The chain recombines TRBV7-9 with TRBJ2-1; 8 bases match TRBD1. CDR3 sequence reads: CASINRGSPDEQFF. The CDR3, as DNA: TGTGCCAGCATCAACAGGGGGAGTCCCGATGAGCAGTTCTTC.